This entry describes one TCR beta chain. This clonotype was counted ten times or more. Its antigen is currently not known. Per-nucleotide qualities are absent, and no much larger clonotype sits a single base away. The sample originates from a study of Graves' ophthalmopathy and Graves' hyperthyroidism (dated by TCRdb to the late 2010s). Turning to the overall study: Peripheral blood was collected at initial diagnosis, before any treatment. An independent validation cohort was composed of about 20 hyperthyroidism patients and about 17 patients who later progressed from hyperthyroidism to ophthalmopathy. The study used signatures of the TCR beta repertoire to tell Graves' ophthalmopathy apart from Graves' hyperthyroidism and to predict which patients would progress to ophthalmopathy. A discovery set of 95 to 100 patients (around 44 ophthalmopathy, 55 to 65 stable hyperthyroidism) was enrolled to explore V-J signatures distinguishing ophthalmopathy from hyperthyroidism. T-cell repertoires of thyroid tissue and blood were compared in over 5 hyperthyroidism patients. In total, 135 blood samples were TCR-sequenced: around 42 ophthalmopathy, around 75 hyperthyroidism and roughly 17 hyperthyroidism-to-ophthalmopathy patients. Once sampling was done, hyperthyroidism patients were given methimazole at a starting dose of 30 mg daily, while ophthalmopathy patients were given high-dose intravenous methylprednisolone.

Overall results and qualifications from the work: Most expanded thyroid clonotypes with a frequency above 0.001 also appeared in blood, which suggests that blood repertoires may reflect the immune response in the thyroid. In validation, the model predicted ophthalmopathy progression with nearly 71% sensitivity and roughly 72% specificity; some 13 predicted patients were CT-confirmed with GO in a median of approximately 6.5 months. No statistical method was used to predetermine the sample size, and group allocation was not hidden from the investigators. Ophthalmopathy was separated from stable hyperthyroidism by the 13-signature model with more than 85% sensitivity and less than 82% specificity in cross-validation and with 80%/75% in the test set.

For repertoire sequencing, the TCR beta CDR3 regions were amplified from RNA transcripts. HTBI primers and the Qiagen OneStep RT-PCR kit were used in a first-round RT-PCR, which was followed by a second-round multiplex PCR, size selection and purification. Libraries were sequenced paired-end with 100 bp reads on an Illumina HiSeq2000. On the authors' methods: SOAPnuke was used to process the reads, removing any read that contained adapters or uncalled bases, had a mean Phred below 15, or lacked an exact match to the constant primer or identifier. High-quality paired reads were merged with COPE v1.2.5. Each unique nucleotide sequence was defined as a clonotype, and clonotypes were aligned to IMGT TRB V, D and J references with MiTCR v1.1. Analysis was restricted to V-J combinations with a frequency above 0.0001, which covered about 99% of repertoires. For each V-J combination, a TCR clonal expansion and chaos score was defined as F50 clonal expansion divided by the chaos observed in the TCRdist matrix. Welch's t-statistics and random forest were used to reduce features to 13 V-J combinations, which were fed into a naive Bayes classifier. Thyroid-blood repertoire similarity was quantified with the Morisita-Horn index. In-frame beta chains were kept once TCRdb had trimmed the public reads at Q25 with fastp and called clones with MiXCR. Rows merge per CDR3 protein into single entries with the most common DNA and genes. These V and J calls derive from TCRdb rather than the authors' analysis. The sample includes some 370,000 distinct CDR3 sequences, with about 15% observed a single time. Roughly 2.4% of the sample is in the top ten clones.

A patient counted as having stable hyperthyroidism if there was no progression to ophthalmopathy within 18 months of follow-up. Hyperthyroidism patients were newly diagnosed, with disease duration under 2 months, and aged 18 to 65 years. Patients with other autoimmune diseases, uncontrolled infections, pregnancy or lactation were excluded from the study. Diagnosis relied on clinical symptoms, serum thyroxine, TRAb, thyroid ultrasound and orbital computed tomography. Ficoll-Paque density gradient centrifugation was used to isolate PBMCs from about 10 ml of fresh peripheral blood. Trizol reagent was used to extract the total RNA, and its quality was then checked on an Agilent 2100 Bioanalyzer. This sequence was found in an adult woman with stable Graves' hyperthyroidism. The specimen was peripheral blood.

The bases read TGCAGTGCCTATCCGGGACTAGCGGGAAACGAGCAGTACTTC. Translated, this is CSAYPGLAGNEQYF. The chain was built from TRBV20-1 and TRBJ2-7, and 13 junctional nucleotides match TRBD2. Trimming takes 6 bases off V and 5 bases off J; junction bases not matched to a gene: 7. The germline V gene (reference sequence) yields DFQATT for CDR1 and SNEGSKA for CDR2. The CDR3 numbers 14 residues from cysteine through phenylalanine. Of all the DNA, just the CDR3 is kept, 42 bases in frame from base 1.